This TCR beta chain was captured in a study of T cell responses to AZD1222 COVID-19 vaccine. Trimming left V 3 bases short and J 5 bases short, with 19 bases between. Germline V gene lookup returns CDR1 MGHRA and CDR2 YSYEKL. This CDR3 comprises 17 residues. Study results and caveats: The donor cohort was predominantly white British with a female majority, and clonal diversity may have been underestimated. Only five to seven AZD1222 recipients were seropositive at baseline.

This clone showed up just once. What it recognizes is unknown. The data were produced by immunoSEQ multiplex PCR, yet TCRdb's version contains in-frame clones alone and is incomplete. Among 150,000 to 200,000 clones listed, 90% to 95% were seen once. The sequence was collected from an adult who received the AZD1222 COVID-19 vaccine. The V gene is TRBV4-1, the J gene TRBJ1-4; maybe TRBD1 (5 bases). The source was peripheral blood, collected 28 days after the second AZD1222 dose. CDR3 in amino acids: CASSQRGDSKYNEKLFF. The DNA of the CDR3 is TGCGCCAGCAGCCAGCGAGGGGATTCCAAATACAATGAAAAACTGTTTTTT.